The 5 T cell receptor beta chains given below trace back to one sample, sequenced in a study of spatial heterogeneity in lung cancer. As for time point: blood at routine non-recurrence follow-up after resection. TCRdb fed the 5' RACE reads into MiXCR, producing one record per CDR3 protein. The table has 45,000 to 50,000 distinct CDR3 sequences, about an eighth seen once. Sequences were derived from PBMCs, sampled at follow-up. All receptors derive from a male donor with early-stage non-small cell lung cancer.

This clonotype was seen many times. The V gene is TRBV6-5, the J gene TRBJ2-7, with 12 bases matching TRBD1. CDR3 length: 13 residues. Trimming at V came to 4 bases and at J to 6 bases, leaving 1 base not matched to a gene. Germline-derived CDR1 and CDR2 are MNHEY and SVGAGI. This chain's CDR3 is CASSWGQGAEQYF. The CDR3, as DNA: TGTGCCAGCAGTTGGGGACAGGGGGCCGAGCAGTACTTC.

In this sample, this clonotype turned up a few times. The chain uses TRBV7-8 and TRBJ2-5; D may be TRBD2 (5 bases). The germline V gene has CDR1 SGHVS and CDR2 FQNEAQ. The CDR3 loop spans 15 amino acids. V was pared by 5 bases and J by 0 bases, with 13 bases between. The CDR3 is CASSPQRGHQETQYF. The CDR3 DNA reads TGTGCCAGCAGCCCCCAACGCGGGCACCAAGAGACCCAGTACTTC.

The chain couples TRBV12-3 or TRBV12-4 to TRBJ2-3; 8 bases fit TRBD2. This CDR3 region has 15 residues. With V trimmed by 5 bases and J by 6 bases, 10 bases remained unmatched. DNA for the CDR3: TGTGCCAGCAGTCCTAGCGGGTCCCTTCGGGATACGCAGTATTTT. Translation gives CASSPSGSLRDTQYF.

The chain recombines TRBV2 with TRBJ2-7; D is uncertain. Germline V gene lookup returns CDR1 SNHLY and CDR2 FYNNEI. The CDR3 is 15 residues long. Trimming took 0 bases from V and 2 from J, leaving 11 bases between them. The CDR3 is CASSEAPRGAYEQYF. CDR3 bases: TGTGCCAGCAGTGAAGCGCCCCGTGGGGCCTACGAGCAGTACTTC. The whole variable domain, remainder taken from reference TRBV2 and TRBJ2-7, is EPEVTQTPSHQVTQMGQEVILRCVPISNHLYFYWYRQILGQKVEFLVSFYNNEISEKSEIFDDQFSVERPDGSNFTLKIRSTKLEDSAMYFCASSEAPRGAYEQYFGPGTRLTVT.

This clonotype was counted at least ten times. The V call is TRBV6-5, the J call TRBJ2-7, with D possibly matching TRBD2 (6 bases). Trimming removed 6 bases from V and 3 bases from J, with 9 bases in between. Germline values: CDR1 MNHEY, CDR2 SVGAGI. This CDR3 is built from 12 residues. CDR3 DNA: TGTGCCAGCAGGGGACTCTTCTACGAGCAGTACTTC. This codes for CASRGLFYEQYF.